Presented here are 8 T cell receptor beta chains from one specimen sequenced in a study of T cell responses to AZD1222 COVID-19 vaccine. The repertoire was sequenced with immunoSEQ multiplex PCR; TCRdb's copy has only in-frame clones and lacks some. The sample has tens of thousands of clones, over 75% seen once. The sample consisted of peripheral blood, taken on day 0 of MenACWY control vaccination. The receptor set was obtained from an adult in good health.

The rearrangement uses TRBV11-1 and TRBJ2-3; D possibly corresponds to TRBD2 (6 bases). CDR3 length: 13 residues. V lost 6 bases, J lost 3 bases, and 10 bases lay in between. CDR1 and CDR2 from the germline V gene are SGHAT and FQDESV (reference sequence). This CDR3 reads CASRFGGTDTQYF. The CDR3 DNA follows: TGTGCCAGCAGGTTTGGGGGGACAGATACGCAGTATTTT.

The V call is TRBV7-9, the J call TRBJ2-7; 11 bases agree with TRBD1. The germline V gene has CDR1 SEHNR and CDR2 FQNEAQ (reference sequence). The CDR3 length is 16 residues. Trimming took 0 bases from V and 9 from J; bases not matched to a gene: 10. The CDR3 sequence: CASSLAGTGGILRQYF. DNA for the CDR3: TGTGCCAGCAGCTTAGCCGGGACAGGGGGAATTCTACGGCAGTACTTC.

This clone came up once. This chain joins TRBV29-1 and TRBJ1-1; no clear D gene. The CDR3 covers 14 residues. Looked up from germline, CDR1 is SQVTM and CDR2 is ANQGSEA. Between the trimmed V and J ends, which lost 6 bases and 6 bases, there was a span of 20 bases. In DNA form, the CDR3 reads TGCAGCGTCCCGCAGACAAGTATTTCCTCTGAAGCTTTCTTT. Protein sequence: CSVPQTSISSEAFF. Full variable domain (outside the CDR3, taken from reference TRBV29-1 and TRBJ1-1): SAVISQKPSRDICQRGTSLTIQCQVDSQVTMMFWYRQQPGQSLTLIATANQGSEATYESGFVIDKFPISRPNLTFSTLTVSNMSPEDSSIYLCSVPQTSISSEAFFGQGTRLTVV.

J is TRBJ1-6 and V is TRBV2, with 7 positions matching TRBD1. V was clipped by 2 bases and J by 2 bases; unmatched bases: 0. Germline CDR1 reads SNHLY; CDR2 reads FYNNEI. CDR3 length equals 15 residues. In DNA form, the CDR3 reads TGTGCCAGCAGTGAACAGGGGGCCTATAATTCACCCCTCCACTTT. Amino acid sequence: CASSEQGAYNSPLHF.

The CDR3 DNA follows: TGCGCCAGCAGCTCAGGTTATCATGAAAAACTGTTTTTT. It specifies CASSSGYHEKLFF. The chain combines TRBV5-1 with TRBJ1-4; D not certain. The CDR3 sequence is 13 residues long. Per the germline V gene, CDR1 is SGHRS and CDR2 is YFSETQ. With 3 bases removed from V and 6 bases from J, the gap between germline ends came to 9 bases.

CDR3 in DNA: TGTGCCAGCAGTTCATATGGGGACACTGAAGCTTTCTTT. Protein product: CASSSYGDTEAFF. The V call is TRBV12-3 or TRBV12-4, the J call TRBJ1-1; D ambiguous. There are 13 residues in the CDR3. Trimming took 4 bases from V and 3 from J, leaving 9 bases between them.

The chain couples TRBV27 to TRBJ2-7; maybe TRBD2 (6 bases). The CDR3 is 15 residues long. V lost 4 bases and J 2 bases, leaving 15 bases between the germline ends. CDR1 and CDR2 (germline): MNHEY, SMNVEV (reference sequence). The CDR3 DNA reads TGTGCCAGCAGTTCATCCGGGAGTCGCCCCTACGAGCAGTACTTC. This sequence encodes CASSSSGSRPYEQYF.

The CDR3 here is CASSSAGLGQNEQFF. The CDR3 DNA reads as TGTGCCAGCAGTTCCGCGGGACTAGGTCAGAATGAGCAGTTCTTC. The rearrangement uses TRBV28 and TRBJ2-1; TRBD2 matches at 8 bases. This CDR3 is 15 amino acids long. Germline-derived CDR1 and CDR2 are MDHEN and SYDVKM. Trimming cost V 4 bases and J 7 bases; bases outside gene matches: 9.